This entry concerns a single TCR beta chain. What it binds is unknown. The entry originates in a study of T cells after posttransplantation cyclophosphamide. Whole-study results and caveats: Skin or GI-infiltrating T cells shared few TRB sequences with blood.

The protocol was immunoSEQ multiplex PCR, while the TCRdb copy is restricted to in-frame clones and leaves out a portion. Of tens of thousands of clones in the sample, about 86% were seen once. Sequenced input: PBMCs. The clonotype was recovered from a man between 25 and 39 years old with a blood cancer, CMV-positive, and with a related stem cell donor.

CDR3 in DNA: TGTGCCAGCAGCTTAGGTAGGCAGGGGAAGTACTTC. Protein sequence: CASSLGRQGKYF. The V and J genes are TRBV7-2 and TRBJ2-7; TRBD1 might be the D (6 bases). Germline CDR1 and CDR2: SGHTA and FQGNSA. There are 12 residues in the CDR3. Trimming shortened V by 1 base and J by 11 bases, and 12 bases separated the two germline ends.